This T cell receptor (beta chain) is drawn from a study of response to subunit inactivated influenza vaccine. In TCRdb, the RT-PCR reads were re-called with MiXCR into one record per CDR3 protein. The sample carries around 750,000 distinct CDR3 sequences, around 20% recorded once. Study-wide points: Each seasonal influenza vaccination, the authors suggested, recruits few new T cells.

Comment on this clonotype: Its antigen is still unknown.

This TCR was recovered from a man over 45 who received an inactivated influenza vaccine. Sequenced here: PBMCs from blood, sampled 4 to 6 days after vaccination.

The CDR3 region is CASSQAGTGNTIYF. CDR3 nucleotides: TGTGCCAGCAGCCAAGCAGGGACCGGAAACACCATATATTTT. The rearrangement joins TRBV14 to TRBJ1-3, with a tentative D call TRBD1 (5 bases). The CDR3 contains 14 residues. Trimming removed 1 base at V and 4 bases at J, with 8 bases between. Germline CDR1 reads SGHDN; CDR2 reads FVKESK.